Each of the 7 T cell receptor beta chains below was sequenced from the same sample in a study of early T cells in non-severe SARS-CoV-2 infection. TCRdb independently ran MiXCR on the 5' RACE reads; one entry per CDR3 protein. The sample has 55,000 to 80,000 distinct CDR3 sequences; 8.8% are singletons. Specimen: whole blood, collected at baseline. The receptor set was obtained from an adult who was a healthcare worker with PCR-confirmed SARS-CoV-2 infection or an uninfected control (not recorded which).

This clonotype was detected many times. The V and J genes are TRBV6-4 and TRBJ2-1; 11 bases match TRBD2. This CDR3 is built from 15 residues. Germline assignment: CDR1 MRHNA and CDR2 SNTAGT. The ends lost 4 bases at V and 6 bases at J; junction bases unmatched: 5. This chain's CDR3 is CASSVAGGALNEQFF. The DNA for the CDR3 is TGTGCCAGCAGTGTAGCGGGAGGGGCCCTCAATGAGCAGTTCTTC.

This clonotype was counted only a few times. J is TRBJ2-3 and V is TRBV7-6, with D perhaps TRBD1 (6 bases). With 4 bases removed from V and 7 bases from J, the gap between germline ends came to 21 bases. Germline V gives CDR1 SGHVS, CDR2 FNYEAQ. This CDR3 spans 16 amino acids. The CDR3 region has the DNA TGTGCCAGCAGCTCCGGGGTGGGCAGGGGACCTAATACGCAGTATTTT. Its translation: CASSSGVGRGPNTQYF.

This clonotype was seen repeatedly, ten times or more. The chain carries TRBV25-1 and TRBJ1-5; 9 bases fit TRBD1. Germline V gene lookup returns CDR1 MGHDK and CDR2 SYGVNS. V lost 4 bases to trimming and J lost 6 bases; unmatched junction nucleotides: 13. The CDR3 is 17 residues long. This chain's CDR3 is CASSVRDRVVVSQPQHF. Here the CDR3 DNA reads TGTGCCAGCAGTGTCCGGGACAGGGTGGTTGTCAGTCAGCCCCAGCATTTT. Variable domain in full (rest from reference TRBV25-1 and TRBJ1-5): EADIYQTPRYLVIGTGKKITLECSQTMGHDKMYWYQQDPGMELHLIHYSYGVNSTEKGDLSSESTVSRIRTEHFPLTLESARPSHTSQYLCASSVRDRVVVSQPQHFGDGTRLSIL.

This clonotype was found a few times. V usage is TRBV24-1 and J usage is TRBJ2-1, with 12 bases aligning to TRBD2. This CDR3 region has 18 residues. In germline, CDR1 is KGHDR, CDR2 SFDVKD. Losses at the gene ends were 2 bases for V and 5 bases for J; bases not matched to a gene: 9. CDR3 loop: CATSDSRRLAGGDNEQFF. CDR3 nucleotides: TGTGCCACCAGTGATTCCCGTCGTCTAGCGGGAGGGGACAATGAGCAGTTCTTC.

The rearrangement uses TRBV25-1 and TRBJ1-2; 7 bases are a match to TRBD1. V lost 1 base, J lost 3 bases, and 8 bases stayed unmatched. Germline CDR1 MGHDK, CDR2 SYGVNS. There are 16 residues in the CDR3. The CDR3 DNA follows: TGTGCCAGCAGTGAATGGGGAGGGGGCCTTCACTATGGCTACACCTTC. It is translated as CASSEWGGGLHYGYTF.

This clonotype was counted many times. The CDR3 region is CASSLDYSTHEQYF. CDR3 sequence (DNA): TGTGCCAGCAGCCTGGACTACTCAACCCACGAGCAGTACTTC. The V and J genes are TRBV5-6 and TRBJ2-7; the D gene is possibly TRBD2 (6 bases). The V gene's germline CDR1 is SGHDT and CDR2 YYEEEE. Between the trimmed V and J ends, which lost 4 bases and 5 bases, there was a span of 16 bases. This CDR3 region has 14 residues.

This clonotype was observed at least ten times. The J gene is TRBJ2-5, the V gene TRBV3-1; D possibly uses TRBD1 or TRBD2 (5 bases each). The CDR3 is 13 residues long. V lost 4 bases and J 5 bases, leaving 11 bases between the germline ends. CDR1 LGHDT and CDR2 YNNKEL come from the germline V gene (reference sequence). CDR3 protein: CASSPRGVETQYF. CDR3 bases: TGTGCCAGCAGCCCTAGAGGGGTGGAGACCCAGTACTTC.